The 8 T cell receptor beta chains below all came from one sample that was sequenced in a study of blood T cell repertoires in COVID-19. Sequencing was performed with immunoSEQ multiplex PCR; in TCRdb, only in-frame clones are kept and a portion is missing. Of about 290,000 clones in the sample, around four fifths are singletons; the top ten hold approximately 3.8%. Material: peripheral blood. All receptors come from a woman in her 50s with active or convalescent COVID-19.

The chain combines TRBV27 with TRBJ2-7, with TRBD2 matching 8 bases. This CDR3 spans 15 amino acids. The germline CDR1 and CDR2 sequences are MNHEY and SMNVEV (reference sequence). After removal of 5 bases from V and 3 bases from J, the junction contained 9 bases not matched to a gene. This CDR3 is CASSVTGTRRYEQYF. The DNA of the CDR3 is TGTGCCAGCAGTGTAACCGGGACTAGGCGCTACGAGCAGTACTTC.

The rearrangement links TRBV3-1 (or the pseudogene TRBV3-2) to TRBJ2-7; 10 bases fit TRBD1. The CDR3 length is 14 residues. The ends lost 1 base at V and 6 bases at J; junction bases unmatched: 3. Per the germline V gene, CDR1 is LGHDT and CDR2 is YNNKEL (reference sequence). CDR3 sequence: CASSQGTGGSEQYF. Here the CDR3 DNA reads TGTGCCAGCAGCCAAGGGACAGGGGGTAGCGAGCAGTACTTC.

This clone has just a few counts. The CDR3 protein is CASSLGTVGDRQFF. CDR3 sequence (DNA): TGTGCCAGCAGCTTGGGAACAGTAGGTGACAGACAGTTCTTC. J is TRBJ2-1 and V is TRBV5-6; D is possibly TRBD1 (5 bases). The V end lost 0 bases, the J end lost 13 bases, and 17 bases lay between the germline ends. Germline loops: CDR1 SGHDT, CDR2 YYEEEE. The CDR3 consists of 14 residues.

The V call is TRBV6-6, the J call TRBJ2-2, with 11 bases that match TRBD2. The CDR3 has 17 amino acids. J was trimmed by 6 bases and V by 5 bases; bases with no gene match: 11. Looked up from germline, CDR1 is MNHNY and CDR2 is SVGAGI (reference sequence). Here the CDR3 reads CASSQGTSGRYSGELFF. DNA for the CDR3: TGTGCCAGCAGTCAGGGTACTAGCGGGAGATACTCCGGGGAGCTGTTTTTT.

This chain joins TRBV5-1 and TRBJ2-5, with 11 bases lining up with TRBD2. After removal of 5 bases from V and 5 bases from J, the junction contained 8 bases not matched to a gene. Germline V gives CDR1 SGHRS, CDR2 YFSETQ. This CDR3 region has 15 residues. Here the CDR3 reads CASRPVLAGGETQYF. In nucleotides, the CDR3 is TGCGCCAGCAGGCCGGTGCTAGCGGGAGGTGAGACCCAGTACTTC.

V usage is TRBV5-8 and J usage is TRBJ2-7; D is perhaps TRBD1 (6 bases). CDR3 size: 16 residues. Trimming cost V 5 bases and J 6 bases, with 24 bases left between them. Per the germline V gene, CDR1 is SGHTS and CDR2 is YDEGEE. CDR3 in amino acids: CASSPRTGSFRREQYF. The CDR3 DNA is TGTGCCAGCAGTCCTCGTACAGGGTCCTTTCGTCGCGAGCAGTACTTC. Combining the CDR3 with reference TRBV5-8 and TRBJ2-7 gives the whole variable domain EAGVTQSPTHLIKTRGQQATLRCSPISGHTSVYWYQQALGLGLQFLLWYDEGEERNRGNFPPRFSGRQFPNYSSELNVNALELEDSALYLCASSPRTGSFRREQYFGPGTRLTVT.

V gene TRBV18 combines with J gene TRBJ2-7; 7 bases are a match to TRBD2. The CDR3 sequence is 15 residues long. V gave up 2 bases and J gave up 3 bases; unmatched junction bases: 7. Germline lookup yields CDR1 KGHSH and CDR2 LQKENI. This CDR3 is CASSPGTSVLYEQYF. The CDR3 bases are TGTGCCAGCTCACCAGGAACTAGCGTTCTCTACGAGCAGTACTTC.

The chain links TRBV28 to TRBJ2-1; possibly TRBD2 for D (5 bases). Germline V gene data show CDR1 as MDHEN and CDR2 as SYDVKM. This CDR3 is 15 amino acids long. With 6 bases removed from V and 6 bases from J, the gap between germline ends came to 18 bases. The DNA of the CDR3 is TGTGCCAGCAGATTTTTGACGAGGGTGGGCAATGAGCAGTTCTTC. Amino acids: CASRFLTRVGNEQFF.